This is a list of T cell receptor beta chains from one sample in a study of CD4 T cells in relation to SARS-CoV-2 and coronaviruses. Their recognized antigens are unknown. Generated by immunoSEQ multiplex PCR, the TCRdb table keeps only in-frame clones and is missing some. In the table there are 35,000 or so clones, around 80% of which are singletons. Material for sequencing was memory CD4+ T cells from PBMCs, cultured in vitro. Every receptor here comes from an adult with COVID-19. Both conserved end residues are part of each CDR3. A D gene is named only where the DNA matches it firmly. For some rows the clone size is stated as once, few or many, or as a class when expanded; others skip it.

D gene	V gene	clone size	J gene	CDR3 DNA	CDR3 protein
NA	TRBV6-5	NA	TRBJ2-7	TGTGCCAGCAGTAGCTGGACAAACTACGGGGAGCAGTACTTC	CASSSWTNYGEQYF
TRBD2	TRBV7-3	NA	TRBJ2-2	TGTGCCAGCAGCTTACTAGCGGGAGGCACCGGGGAGCTGTTTTTT	CASSLLAGGTGELFF
NA	TRBV4-1	NA	TRBJ2-1	TGCGCCAGCAGCCCGAACCAGTTAGAGCAGTTCTTC	CASSPNQLEQFF
NA	TRBV2	NA	TRBJ1-1	TGTGCCAGCAGTGAATCAGGGGCGAACACTGAAGCTTTCTTT	CASSESGANTEAFF
NA	TRBV3-1/TRBV3-2	NA	TRBJ2-5	TGTGCCAGCAGCCCAAGGTCGGCAATCCAAGAGACCCAGTACTTC	CASSPRSAIQETQYF
TRBD1	TRBV9	NA	TRBJ2-5	TGTGCCAGCAGCGTAGGGGACAGGTCCCCGGGGACCCAGTACTTC	CASSVGDRSPGTQYF
NA	TRBV28	NA	TRBJ1-6	TGTGCCAGCAGATCAGGGGACTCACCCCTCCACTTT	CASRSGDSPLHF
NA	TRBV9	few	TRBJ1-3	TGTGCCAGCAGCGTAGCAGGGTTTGGGGACACCATATATTTT	CASSVAGFGDTIYF
NA	TRBV28	NA	TRBJ2-6	TGTGCCAGCACGAAGGGGGCTGGGGCCAACGTCCTGACTTTC	CASTKGAGANVLTF
NA	TRBV2	NA	TRBJ2-7	TGTGCCAGCAATGCCGAGACCTACGAGCAGTACTTC	CASNAETYEQYF
TRBD2	TRBV24-1	NA	TRBJ2-7	TGTGCCACCTCCGGGACTAGCGGATTCGAGCAGTACTTC	CATSGTSGFEQYF
TRBD2	TRBV7-2	once	TRBJ2-7	TGTGCCAGCAGCTTAGCGGGGACTAGCTTCAACGAGCAGTACTTC	CASSLAGTSFNEQYF
NA	TRBV2	NA	TRBJ2-2	TGTGCCAGCAGTTCGGAAACACTAAACACCGGGGAGCTGTTTTTT	CASSSETLNTGELFF
TRBD1	TRBV9	NA	TRBJ2-5	TGTGCCAGCAGCCCCCACTGGGCAGGGGGAGAGACCCAGTACTTC	CASSPHWAGGETQYF
NA	TRBV5-5	NA	TRBJ1-2	TGTGCCAGCAGCTTGGGTGCAGGGTTAGGCGAATATGGCTACACCTTC	CASSLGAGLGEYGYTF
NA	TRBV6-6	NA	TRBJ1-4	TGTGCCAGCAGTTCGCAGGGGACTAATGAAAAACTGTTTTTT	CASSSQGTNEKLFF
TRBD1	TRBV3-1/TRBV3-2	NA	TRBJ2-5	TGTGCCAGCAGCCAGCGTCAAGAGGGGGCTAGAGAGACCCAGTACTTC	CASSQRQEGARETQYF
NA	TRBV5-1	once	TRBJ1-2	TGCGCCAGCAGCCCAAACCGGGCCGCCTATGGCTACACCTTC	CASSPNRAAYGYTF
NA	TRBV28	few	TRBJ1-2	TGTGCCAGCAGGGTGGGGGGGCAAGGTAACTATGGCTACACCTTC	CASRVGGQGNYGYTF
NA	TRBV6-1	once	TRBJ2-1	TGTGCCAGCAGTGAATACTGGAAGGGAAACAGCAATGAGCAGTTCTTC	CASSEYWKGNSNEQFF
TRBD1	TRBV18	NA	TRBJ1-5	TGTGCCAGCTCACCAGGGACAGATGATCAGCCCCAGCATTTT	CASSPGTDDQPQHF
NA	TRBV2	once	TRBJ2-3	TGTGCCAGCAGGGGGGGCACAGATACGCAGTATTTT	CASRGGTDTQYF
NA	TRBV18	NA	TRBJ2-7	TGTGCCAGCTCACCCCAGCCGGAACTCTACGAGCAGTACTTC	CASSPQPELYEQYF
NA	TRBV6-5	NA	TRBJ1-3	TGTGCCAGCAGTAACTCTGGAAACACCATATATTTT	CASSNSGNTIYF
TRBD2	TRBV3-1/TRBV3-2	NA	TRBJ2-1	TGTGCCAGCAGCCATAGGACTAGCGGGAGAACTGGTGAGCAGTTCTTC	CASSHRTSGRTGEQFF
TRBD1	TRBV6-6	NA	TRBJ2-5	TGTGCCAGCAGTTACAGGACAGGGACCTTCCAAGAGACCCAGTACTTC	CASSYRTGTFQETQYF
TRBD2	TRBV3-1/TRBV3-2	NA	TRBJ2-1	TGTGCCAGCAGCCAAGTCCGGACTAGGGAAGGGGAGCAGTTCTTC	CASSQVRTREGEQFF
NA	TRBV12-3/TRBV12-4	once	TRBJ2-5	TGTGCCAGCAGTTTCGGAGGGACAAAGACCCAGTACTTC	CASSFGGTKTQYF
NA	TRBV18	NA	TRBJ2-1	TGTGCCAGCTCAACAGGGGAGGGTAGGTTCTTC	CASSTGEGRFF
TRBD2	TRBV15	NA	TRBJ2-1	TGTGCCACCAGCAGAGGGGCTAGCGGGAGGGTTTGGTATGAGCAGTTCTTC	CATSRGASGRVWYEQFF
NA	TRBV30	NA	TRBJ1-2	TGTGCCTGGAGTGAATTTAGAACCGGTGGCTACACCTTC	CAWSEFRTGGYTF
NA	TRBV3-1/TRBV3-2	few	TRBJ1-4	TGTGCCAGCAGCCAATCGAAGGGAAAACTGTTTTTT	CASSQSKGKLFF
TRBD2	TRBV6-2/TRBV6-3	NA	TRBJ2-4	TGTGCCAGCAGTTACGCCGGGACTAGCGTTTGGGCCAAAAACATTCAGTACTTC	CASSYAGTSVWAKNIQYF
NA	TRBV7-9	NA	TRBJ2-7	TGTGCCAGCAGCACCAGCTACGAGCAGTACTTC	CASSTSYEQYF
NA	TRBV11-2	NA	TRBJ1-1	TGTGCCAGCAGCTTCGGGACGGCGAACATGAACACTGAAGCTTTCTTT	CASSFGTANMNTEAFF
NA	TRBV5-4	once	TRBJ1-4	TGTGCCAGCAGCAAGGCGGGGGGTGAAAAACTGTTTTTT	CASSKAGGEKLFF
NA	TRBV3-1/TRBV3-2	NA	TRBJ2-7	TGTGCCAGCAGCCAAGCGACGGCTCTACCCTACGAGCAGTACTTC	CASSQATALPYEQYF
NA	TRBV19	once	TRBJ2-5	TGTGCCAGTAGTGTACGACTTAGGCTAGATGGGATCTACGAGACCCAGTACTTC	CASSVRLRLDGIYETQYF
NA	TRBV19	few	TRBJ1-1	TGTGCCAGTAGTAAGAGACAGTTGAACACTGAAGCTTTCTTT	CASSKRQLNTEAFF
TRBD1	TRBV18	NA	TRBJ2-3	TGTGCCAGCTCACCGCGTGGCCCGGGACAGGGCGGAGATACGCAGTATTTT	CASSPRGPGQGGDTQYF
NA	TRBV5-5	NA	TRBJ1-1	TGTGCCAGCAGCCCGGTGGGGCTAGTCATGAACACTGAAGCTTTCTTT	CASSPVGLVMNTEAFF
TRBD1	TRBV10-3	NA	TRBJ2-3	TGTGCCATCAGGACAGGGGTAGCAGATACGCAGTATTTT	CAIRTGVADTQYF
NA	TRBV18	NA	TRBJ2-7	TGTGCCAGCTCCCAAGACAGTGTCCGGTACGAGCAGTACTTC	CASSQDSVRYEQYF
NA	TRBV7-8	NA	TRBJ2-7	TGTGCCAGCAGCTTAGGAGGGTCCACGAGTCGGGAGCAGTACTTC	CASSLGGSTSREQYF
TRBD1	TRBV27	few	TRBJ1-2	TGTGCCAGCAGGACGGGACAGGGTGGTGATGGCTACACCTTC	CASRTGQGGDGYTF
NA	TRBV11-2	NA	TRBJ2-7	TGTGCCAGCAGCTTAACCTACAGGGTCGAGCAGTACTTC	CASSLTYRVEQYF
TRBD1	TRBV6-5	NA	TRBJ1-5	TGTGCCAGCAGTAGAGGACAGGGCGAACTTCAGCCCCAGCATTTT	CASSRGQGELQPQHF
TRBD2	TRBV4-2	NA	TRBJ2-7	TGTGCCAGCATGGTGAGGACTAGCGGCTTTTACGAGCAGTACTTC	CASMVRTSGFYEQYF
NA	TRBV9	NA	TRBJ2-1	TGTGCCAGCAGCCTAGGGGGGACAGAACACAATGAGCAGTTCTTC	CASSLGGTEHNEQFF
TRBD2	TRBV3-1/TRBV3-2	NA	TRBJ2-1	TGTGCCAGCAGCCAACTCGGACTAGCGGGAGCTGGCTACAATGAGCAGTTCTTC	CASSQLGLAGAGYNEQFF
TRBD2	TRBV19	NA	TRBJ2-7	TGTGCCAGTAGTATGGGAATCGCGACTAGCGGGAGTTATGAGCAGTACTTC	CASSMGIATSGSYEQYF
NA	TRBV18	NA	TRBJ2-3	TGTGCCAGCTCACCATTCGACCGCTCTCCCGATACGCAGTATTTT	CASSPFDRSPDTQYF
NA	TRBV27	NA	TRBJ2-2	TGTGCCAGCAGTTTATACACCGGGGAGCTGTTTTTT	CASSLYTGELFF